This T cell receptor (beta chain) comes out of a study of T cells in Graves' hyperthyroidism and ophthalmopathy. No progression to ophthalmopathy during 18 months of follow-up defined stable disease. A patient was excluded if there was uncontrolled infection, other autoimmune disease, pregnancy or lactation. Each 10 ml fresh peripheral blood draw supplied the PBMCs. The CDR3 consists of 14 residues. Germline V lookup: CDR1 MNHNS, CDR2 SASEGT. The trim removed 8 bases at V and 0 bases at J, leaving 6 bases unmatched. Amplification targeted TCR beta CDR3 regions from RNA transcripts. The HTBI primer set was used in a first-round RT-PCR of the TCR CDR3. Each CDR3 protein is one row after TCRdb ran MiXCR on the multiplex PCR reads. The data show about half a million distinct CDR3 sequences, with 20% seen just once and around a quarter held by the top ten.

The chain combines TRBV6-1 with TRBJ1-1; TRBD1 aligns across 7 bases. This sequence was found in a man aged 18-30 years with Graves' hyperthyroidism. The sequenced material came from blood. Written as DNA, the CDR3 is TGTGCCAGCGGGGGGACAGCGATGAACACTGAAGCTTTCTTT. Translation: CASGGTAMNTEAFF.